The clone carrying this TCR beta chain was observed a handful of times. This table comes from immunoSEQ multiplex PCR, and its TCRdb copy is limited to in-frame clones, with some not included. Of about 250,000 clones detected, roughly 91% appear once; the ten largest clones hold 3% to 4%. The CDR3 spans 19 residues. Trimming took off 4 bases at V and 0 bases at J, with 20 bases between the two ends. CDR1 SGDLS and CDR2 YYNGEE come from the germline V gene. This entry is derived from a study of blood T cell repertoires in COVID-19. Overall study: COVID-19 samples, acute and convalescent, were from the United States, Italy and Spain.

The chain links TRBV9 to TRBJ2-6; D is perhaps TRBD2 (6 bases). The sequenced material came from PBMCs or T cells enriched from blood (not recorded which). The clonotype originates from a woman aged 25 to 45 with acute COVID-19. The CDR3 sequence is CASSPPEGTLHSGANVLTF. DNA for the CDR3: TGTGCCAGCAGCCCACCGGAGGGGACCCTTCACTCTGGGGCCAACGTCCTGACTTTC.